The 16 T cell receptor beta chains presented below share a single source sample, sequenced in a study of a mutant IDH1 vaccine in newly diagnosed glioma. Time point described: week 35, safety follow-up. Every vaccine dose comprised 300 ug of mutant IDH1 20-mer peptide plus topical imiquimod. Their recognized antigens are unknown. This table comes from immunoSEQ multiplex PCR, and its TCRdb copy is limited to in-frame clones, with some not included. The repertoire consists of tens of thousands of clones, with almost 95% occurring once and the leading ten covering about 2.4%. Sequences were derived from PBMCs, sampled from a glioma patient whose treatment included an IDH1 peptide vaccine. These receptors were obtained from a man between 45 and 60 years old with glioma.

The chain joins TRBV7-2 to TRBJ1-2; 8 bases match TRBD1. V gave up 5 bases and J gave up 0 bases; unmatched junction bases: 5. The germline gives CDR1 SGHTA, CDR2 FQGNSA. The CDR3 spans 15 residues. In DNA, the CDR3 is TGTGCCAGCAGCGAGGACAGGGTCACTAACTATGGCTACACCTTC. Its translation is CASSEDRVTNYGYTF. The variable domain in full, with the rest retrieved from reference TRBV7-2 and TRBJ1-2, is GAGVSQSPSNKVTEKGKDVELRCDPISGHTALYWYRQSLGQGLEFLIYFQGNSAPDKSGLPSDRFSAERTGGSVSTLTIQRTQQEDSAVYLCASSEDRVTNYGYTFGSGTRLTVV.

The V gene is TRBV6-1, the J gene TRBJ2-5; D call uncertain. The germline CDR1 and CDR2 sequences are MNHNS and SASEGT. The length of the CDR3 is 14 residues. Deletions cut 4 bases from V and 5 bases from J, with 14 bases between. The CDR3 DNA reads as TGTGCCAGCAGTGCAGGCTCCCCCCTGGAGACCCAGTACTTC. Translation gives CASSAGSPLETQYF.

V gene TRBV4-2 combines with J gene TRBJ1-3; 10 positions agree with TRBD1. The CDR3 length is 16 residues. V lost 4 bases and J lost 4; bases outside the gene matches: 7. Germline V gene sequence: CDR1 LGHNA, CDR2 YNFKEQ. The CDR3 DNA is TGTGCCAGCAGCCTACACGACAGGGGGCAAGGAAACACCATATATTTT. Protein product: CASSLHDRGQGNTIYF.

The V call is TRBV28, the J call TRBJ1-5, with D tentatively TRBD1 (6 bases). Between the trimmed V and J ends, which lost 5 bases and 7 bases, there was a span of 12 bases. This CDR3 spans 13 amino acids. Germline V gives CDR1 MDHEN, CDR2 SYDVKM. CDR3 nucleotide sequence: TGTGCCAGCAGTAACGCAGGGGTGCAGCCCCAGCATTTT. It specifies CASSNAGVQPQHF.

The V gene is TRBV11-2, the J gene TRBJ2-5; D ambiguous. Germline CDR1 reads SGHAT; CDR2 reads FQNNGV. The CDR3 spans 9 residues. V dropped 8 bases and J dropped 5 bases, with 3 bases sitting between them. Written as DNA, the CDR3 is TGTGCCAGCGGTGAGACCCAGTACTTC. This codes for CASGETQYF.

The CDR3 protein is CASSMDRENYGYTF. As DNA, the CDR3 is TGTGCCAGTAGTATGGACAGGGAAAACTATGGCTACACCTTC. This chain uses TRBV19 with TRBJ1-2; 8 nucleotides agree with TRBD1. The junction had 2 bases not matched to a gene; V was cut back by 3 bases and J by 2 bases. The V gene's germline CDR1 is LNHDA and CDR2 SQIVND (reference sequence). The CDR3 is 14 amino acids.

Here the CDR3 reads CASSRLGASNQPQHF. The CDR3 DNA is TGTGCCAGCAGTAGGTTAGGGGCTAGCAATCAGCCCCAGCATTTT. The genes are TRBV2 and TRBJ1-5, with a possible D match to TRBD1 (5 bases). CDR3 size: 15 residues. The V end lost 5 bases, the J end lost 0 bases, and 11 bases lay between the germline ends. CDR1 and CDR2 (germline): SNHLY, FYNNEI.

This clone was detected only a few times. The chain carries TRBV18 and TRBJ1-2; no firm D call. There are 14 residues in the CDR3. V lost 2 bases and J lost 4, with 11 bases in between. Germline V lookup: CDR1 KGHSH, CDR2 LQKENI. The CDR3 DNA follows: TGTGCCAGCTCACCAGGGCAGACCGGCTATGGCTACACCTTC. As protein: CASSPGQTGYGYTF.

The chain recombines TRBV5-6 with TRBJ1-1; the D gene is possibly TRBD1 (6 bases). CDR1 is SGHDT and CDR2 is YYEEEE in the germline V gene. V was pared by 5 bases and J by 5 bases, with 13 bases between. CDR3 length equals 13 residues. The CDR3 DNA reads TGTGCCAGCAGATCCCAAGGGGGTACTGAAGCTTTCTTT. This sequence encodes CASRSQGGTEAFF.

This clone has a single count. The rearrangement links TRBV19 to TRBJ1-2, with a possible D match to TRBD1 (6 bases). This CDR3 has 13 amino acids. Germline assignment: CDR1 LNHDA and CDR2 SQIVND (reference sequence). V lost 7 bases, J lost 5 bases, and 14 bases lay in between. CDR3 in DNA: TGTGCCAGTATGGTGGCAGGGGCATATGGCTACACCTTC. Amino acid sequence: CASMVAGAYGYTF.

The genes are TRBV5-1 and TRBJ2-3, with 15 nucleotides matching TRBD2. Looked up from germline, CDR1 is SGHRS and CDR2 is YFSETQ. Trimming at V came to 0 bases and at J to 2 bases, leaving 10 bases not matched to a gene. This CDR3 contains 20 residues. Written as DNA, the CDR3 is TGCGCCAGCAGCTTGGTTGTTTTGGGACTAGCGGGAGGAAACACAGATACGCAGTATTTT. Amino acid sequence: CASSLVVLGLAGGNTDTQYF.

V is TRBV7-9 and J is TRBJ1-1; no clear D. Germline V CDR1 and CDR2: SEHNR, FQNEAQ (reference sequence). The V and J ends lost 5 bases and 3 bases respectively, with 7 bases between them. This CDR3 has 12 residues. Written as DNA, the CDR3 is TGTGCCAGCAGCCCCCCGGACACTGAAGCTTTCTTT. Its translation is CASSPPDTEAFF. Full variable domain (rest looked up from reference TRBV7-9 and TRBJ1-1): DTGVSQNPRHKITKRGQNVTFRCDPISEHNRLYWYRQTLGQGPEFLTYFQNEAQLEKSRLLSDRFSAERPKGSFSTLEIQRTEQGDSAMYLCASSPPDTEAFFGQGTRLTVV.

This chain joins TRBV6-6 and TRBJ2-2; D not resolved. Germline assignment: CDR1 MNHNY and CDR2 SVGAGI (reference sequence). V lost 6 bases, J lost 2 bases, and 7 bases lay in between. The CDR3 runs to 13 residues. The CDR3 DNA follows: TGTGCCAGCAGCAAAACTAACACCGGGGAGCTGTTTTTT. It encodes CASSKTNTGELFF.

With regard to this clone: At one boundary the junction diverges from the germline segment, which might be a read error. The chain recombines TRBV7-7 with TRBJ2-7, with D perhaps given as TRBD1 or TRBD2 (5 bases each). The germline V gene has CDR1 SSHAT and CDR2 FNYEAQ (reference sequence). This CDR3 is built from 15 residues. CDR3 amino acids: CASSRGTTRGYEQYF. The CDR3, as DNA: TGTGCTAGCAGCCGAGGGACGACCAGAGGGTACGAGCAGTACTTC. Supplemented by reference TRBV7-7 and TRBJ2-7, the full variable domain reads GAGVSQSPRYKVTKRGQDVTLRCDPISSHATLYWYQQALGQGPEFLTYFNYEAQPDKSGLPSDRFSAERPEGSISTLTIQRTEQRDSAMYRCASSRGTTRGYEQYFGPGTRLTVT.

The chain employs TRBV28 and TRBJ1-1, with 8 bases lining up with TRBD1. The germline V gene encodes CDR1 MDHEN and CDR2 SYDVKM. Germline trimming cut 5 bases from V and 6 bases from J; bases unmatched to any gene: 2. The CDR3 extends over 12 amino acids. The DNA for the CDR3 is TGTGCCAGCAGTAGGACAGGGTCTGAAGCTTTCTTT. Encoded protein: CASSRTGSEAFF.

V gene TRBV7-6 combines with J gene TRBJ2-7; 7 bases are shared with TRBD2. With V trimmed by 4 bases and J by 0 bases, 6 bases remained unmatched. The CDR3 is made up of 15 amino acids. Germline values: CDR1 SGHVS, CDR2 FNYEAQ. The CDR3 loop reads CASSSSSGSSYEQYF. The DNA for the CDR3 is TGTGCCAGCAGCTCCTCTAGCGGTTCCTCCTACGAGCAGTACTTC.